This T cell receptor (beta chain) was documented in a study of T cell repertoires in cytomegalovirus infection. The wider study: Indications of both CMV infection and matching HLA type were provided by public TCR beta signatures.

This clonotype was counted at least ten times. Its specificity is not known. TCRdb passed the reads through MiXCR, listing each CDR3 protein once. Among about 920,000 distinct CDR3 sequences listed, about a third were seen once. Per the germline V gene, CDR1 is SGHVS and CDR2 is FQNEAQ. The ends were cut back, 1 base at V and 0 bases at J, with 7 bases in the middle. The CDR3 length is 15 residues. The chain is built from TRBV7-8 and TRBJ2-1; D is unresolved. This TCR derives from a human donor in good health (CMV status not recorded). Some clones in this sample may be carry-over from other donors' samples. Source: cultured CD8+ T cells from PBMCs, taken from culture after CMV antigen stimulation. DNA for the CDR3: TGTGCCAGCAGCTTAGAGGATAGCTCCTACAATGAGCAGTTCTTC. This translates into CASSLEDSSYNEQFF.